Shown below are 29 T cell receptor beta chains from a single sample sequenced in a study of T cells in Graves' hyperthyroidism and ophthalmopathy. Amplification of TCR beta CDR3 regions used RNA as the template. HTBI primers were employed in a first-round RT-PCR of the TCR CDR3. A single record per CDR3 protein comes from TCRdb applying MiXCR to the multiplex PCR reads. The table records some 600,000 distinct CDR3 sequences, about half of them present only once. The specimen was peripheral blood or thyroid tissue (not recorded which). The receptors were gathered from a young woman with Graves' hyperthyroidism.

The rearrangement uses TRBV29-1 and TRBJ1-1; D gene unclear. V was pared by 1 base and J by 1 base, with 7 bases between. This CDR3 comprises 13 residues. Germline V gene lookup returns CDR1 SQVTM and CDR2 ANQGSEA. CDR3 sequence reads: CSVEGGPNTEAFF. CDR3 sequence (DNA): TGCAGCGTTGAAGGCGGTCCGAACACTGAAGCTTTCTTT. Full variable domain (remainder filled in from reference TRBV29-1 and TRBJ1-1): SAVISQKPSRDICQRGTSLTIQCQVDSQVTMMFWYRQQPGQSLTLIATANQGSEATYESGFVIDKFPISRPNLTFSTLTVSNMSPEDSSIYLCSVEGGPNTEAFFGQGTRLTVV.

This clonotype has ten or more counts. J is TRBJ1-4 and V is TRBV25-1, with no clear D. CDR1 is MGHDK and CDR2 is SYGVNS in the germline V gene. V was trimmed by 1 base and J by 8 bases, leaving 14 bases between them. The CDR3 has 15 amino acids. The CDR3 loop is CASSELSELEEKLFF. The CDR3 bases are TGTGCCAGCAGTGAATTGTCCGAACTGGAGGAAAAACTGTTTTTT. The whole variable domain, remainder taken from reference TRBV25-1 and TRBJ1-4, is EADIYQTPRYLVIGTGKKITLECSQTMGHDKMYWYQQDPGMELHLIHYSYGVNSTEKGDLSSESTVSRIRTEHFPLTLESARPSHTSQYLCASSELSELEEKLFFGSGTQLSVL.

V usage is TRBV7-3 and J usage is TRBJ2-5, with D possibly matching TRBD2 (6 bases). V was shortened by 6 bases and J by 5 bases, with 16 bases between the two germline ends. CDR1 and CDR2 (germline): SGHTA, FQGTGA. CDR3 size: 14 residues. DNA of the CDR3: TGTGCCAGCAGTCCGGGGGTATCGGTGGAGACCCAGTACTTC. Encoded protein: CASSPGVSVETQYF.

The chain uses TRBV19 and TRBJ1-3, with D perhaps TRBD1 (6 bases). The CDR3 loop spans 15 amino acids. Trimming stripped 6 bases from V and 3 bases from J, with 15 bases between. Germline loops: CDR1 LNHDA, CDR2 SQIVND (reference sequence). In DNA, the CDR3 is TGTGCCAGTAGCGACTCAGGGGAAGTTGGAAACACCATATATTTT. Translation gives CASSDSGEVGNTIYF.

The chain carries TRBV7-2 and TRBJ1-4; no definite D call. The germline gives CDR1 SGHTA, CDR2 FQGNSA. This CDR3 region has 15 residues. The V gene lost 5 bases and the J gene lost 7 bases, with 17 bases spanning the gap. The DNA of the CDR3 is TGTGCCAGCAGCCAACGGGCAGCTCGTACTGAAAAACTGTTTTTT. Translated, it gives CASSQRAARTEKLFF.

The chain combines TRBV29-1 with TRBJ2-5, with 9 nucleotides matching TRBD1. The ends lost 4 bases at V and 4 bases at J; junction bases unmatched: 4. This CDR3 is 13 amino acids long. Germline loops: CDR1 SQVTM, CDR2 ANQGSEA. The CDR3 region has the DNA TGCAGCGTTGTCCCGGGACAGGGAGAGACCCAGTACTTC. Translated, it gives CSVVPGQGETQYF.

This clonotype was seen a handful of times. This sequence joins TRBV11-3 and TRBJ2-7, with D possibly TRBD2 on 6 matching bases. Looked up from germline, CDR1 is SGHNT and CDR2 is YENEEA. This CDR3 spans 12 amino acids. The ends were cut back, 3 bases at V and 6 bases at J, with 9 bases in the middle. For the CDR3, the DNA is TGTGCCAGCAGCTTCAGGGACTCCGAGCAGTACTTC. This gives the protein CASSFRDSEQYF.

Remarks on this clonotype: A junction boundary mismatches the germline segment, possibly from a read error. The chain uses TRBV10-3 and TRBJ2-5; the D gene is possibly TRBD1 (5 bases). CDR3 size: 15 residues. Germline loops: CDR1 ENHRY, CDR2 SYGVKD. This CDR3 reads CASSYTDTVQEAQYF. The CDR3 DNA is TGTGCCAGCAGTTACACGGACACCGTCCAAGAGGCCCAGTACTTC.

The chain uses TRBV9 and TRBJ1-2; D uncertain. Germline V gene lookup returns CDR1 SGDLS and CDR2 YYNGEE. Trimming removed 2 bases from V and 7 bases from J, with 21 bases in between. The CDR3 runs to 16 residues. Written as DNA, the CDR3 is TGTGCCAGCAGCGTCCCCCGTGCGGGTCCCGCGGGTGGCTACACCTTC. Translation: CASSVPRAGPAGGYTF.

The chain links TRBV15 to TRBJ1-5; the D gene is possibly TRBD1 (6 bases). The CDR3 has 17 amino acids. The ends were cut back, 0 bases at V and 2 bases at J, with 14 bases in the middle. Looked up from germline, CDR1 is LNHNV and CDR2 is YYDKDF (reference sequence). The CDR3 sequence: CATSRDKGGFGNQPQHF. As DNA, the CDR3 is TGTGCCACCAGCAGAGATAAGGGGGGCTTTGGCAATCAGCCCCAGCATTTT.

The chain carries TRBV25-1 and TRBJ1-5; D is uncertain. V lost 7 bases to trimming and J lost 1 base, with 14 bases between them. Germline V lookup: CDR1 MGHDK, CDR2 SYGVNS. CDR3 length: 15 residues. The CDR3 spells CASNDTPLSNQPQHF. CDR3 nucleotides: TGTGCCAGCAACGATACCCCCCTAAGCAATCAGCCCCAGCATTTT.

This clonotype has more than one count but fewer than ten. The chain has TRBV20-1 and TRBJ1-1; 7 bases map to TRBD1. The CDR3 contains 15 residues. Germline CDR1 DFQATT, CDR2 SNEGSKA (reference sequence). The J segment lost 0 bases and the V segment lost 6 bases, leaving 10 bases of the junction unmatched. DNA of the CDR3: TGCAGTGCCCCGGACAGGACAGACATGAACACTGAAGCTTTCTTT. Its protein is CSAPDRTDMNTEAFF.

The chain carries TRBV29-1 and TRBJ1-5; perhaps TRBD1 as D (5 bases). Trimming removed 8 bases at V and 0 bases at J, with 11 bases between. The CDR3 extends over 13 amino acids. Looked up from germline, CDR1 is SQVTM and CDR2 is ANQGSEA. CDR3 coding DNA: TGCAGCTTGGCCGACAGTAGCAATCAGCCCCAGCATTTT. It translates to CSLADSSNQPQHF.

This clonotype was recorded a few times. The chain carries TRBV25-1 and TRBJ1-2; D unresolved. The germline gives CDR1 MGHDK, CDR2 SYGVNS. Trimming stripped 5 bases from V and 5 bases from J, with 21 bases between. The CDR3 consists of 16 residues. The CDR3 nucleotides read TGTGCCAGCAGTCAGCCGTCTCTGACAAACCGGTATGGCTACACCTTC. This gives the protein CASSQPSLTNRYGYTF.

This clonotype occurred many times. The chain couples TRBV5-1 to TRBJ1-4, with TRBD1 as a possible D gene (6 bases). Trimming pared 7 bases from V and 7 bases from J, leaving 14 bases between. The CDR3 contains 13 residues. Germline V gene sequence: CDR1 SGHRS, CDR2 YFSETQ. CDR3 region: CASSTGSSEKLFF. The CDR3 DNA follows: TGCGCCAGCTCGACAGGATCAAGTGAAAAACTGTTTTTT.

The chain is built from TRBV7-8 and TRBJ1-5, with TRBD1 as a possible D gene (5 bases). Germline V lookup: CDR1 SGHVS, CDR2 FQNEAQ. Trimming cost V 4 bases and J 5 bases, with 12 bases left between them. This CDR3 is 14 amino acids long. Here the CDR3 DNA reads TGTGCCAGCAGCTGGCCCGGGACGCATCAGCCCCAGCATTTT. Translated, it gives CASSWPGTHQPQHF.

The genes are TRBV7-9 and TRBJ2-1; no firm D call. CDR3 length: 15 residues. Germline V lookup: CDR1 SEHNR, CDR2 FQNEAQ (reference sequence). The V end lost 1 base, the J end lost 0 bases, and 7 bases lay between the germline ends. As DNA, the CDR3 is TGTGCCAGCAGCTTAGAATTCGTCTCCTACAATGAGCAGTTCTTC. Translation gives CASSLEFVSYNEQFF.

CDR3 DNA sequence: TGTGCCAGCAGCAGGGACAAGGACGACAGCTACGAGCAGTACTTC. It specifies CASSRDKDDSYEQYF. The chain employs TRBV7-6 and TRBJ2-7; D possibly corresponds to TRBD1 (6 bases). V was cut by 5 bases and J by 3 bases, with 17 bases left in between. The CDR3 covers 15 residues. CDR1 is SGHVS and CDR2 is FNYEAQ in the germline V gene.

This chain uses TRBV7-3 with TRBJ2-5; 15 bases line up with TRBD2. The CDR3 contains 18 residues. Germline CDR1 SGHTA, CDR2 FQGTGA. V lost 4 bases to trimming and J lost 1 base; unmatched junction nucleotides: 7. The CDR3 DNA reads as TGTGCCAGCAGCTCGAGACCGGGACTAGCGGGAGGCCAAGAGACCCAGTACTTC. It is translated as CASSSRPGLAGGQETQYF.

The chain combines TRBV14 with TRBJ2-7; D is unclear. The germline V and J ends were trimmed by 8 bases and 4 bases, with 12 bases remaining between them. The CDR3 contains 12 residues. Germline CDR1 SGHDN, CDR2 FVKESK. The CDR3 protein is CASGRQGYEQYF. CDR3 sequence (DNA): TGTGCCAGCGGTAGACAAGGATACGAGCAGTACTTC.

Details on this clonotype: Being one base from a much bigger clone, this may be a read error. The V and J genes are TRBV2 and TRBJ2-5, with D perhaps TRBD1 (5 bases). The germline gives CDR1 SNHLY, CDR2 FYNNEI. V was pared by 3 bases and J by 1 base, with 12 bases between. This CDR3 region has 15 residues. The CDR3 protein is CASSDTRTIQETQYF. Written as DNA, the CDR3 is TGTGCCAGCAGTGATACCCGGACAATCCAAGAGACCCAGTACTTC.

The sample holds many counts of this clonotype. For the CDR3, the DNA is TGCAGCGCCCATCCTCAGATGAACACTGAAGCTTTCTTT. Its protein is CSAHPQMNTEAFF. This chain links TRBV29-1 with TRBJ1-1; D gene uncertain. V lost 7 bases, J lost 0 bases, and 12 bases lay in between. There are 13 residues in the CDR3. In germline, CDR1 is SQVTM, CDR2 ANQGSEA.

This clonotype was observed many times. V gene TRBV7-9 combines with J gene TRBJ1-2; D gene unclear. Trimming took 3 bases from V and 6 from J, leaving 14 bases between them. Per the germline V gene, CDR1 is SEHNR and CDR2 is FQNEAQ (reference sequence). The CDR3 runs to 14 residues. The DNA of the CDR3 is TGTGCCAGCAGCTTGACATTTGGTGTGAATGGCTACACCTTC. Its protein is CASSLTFGVNGYTF.

The chain recombines TRBV2 with TRBJ1-1; D not certain. V lost 8 bases and J 7 bases, leaving 11 bases between the germline ends. Germline V gene data show CDR1 as SNHLY and CDR2 as FYNNEI. The CDR3 loop spans 11 amino acids. CDR3 protein: CASRGGLEAFF. CDR3 nucleotide sequence: TGTGCCAGCCGGGGAGGCCTTGAAGCTTTCTTT. Full variable domain (outside the CDR3, taken from reference TRBV2 and TRBJ1-1): EPEVTQTPSHQVTQMGQEVILRCVPISNHLYFYWYRQILGQKVEFLVSFYNNEISEKSEIFDDQFSVERPDGSNFTLKIRSTKLEDSAMYFCASRGGLEAFFGQGTRLTVV.

Only a few counts were recorded for this clonotype. The rearrangement links TRBV7-3 to TRBJ1-5; 7 bases are a match to TRBD1. Germline V lookup: CDR1 SGHTA, CDR2 FQGTGA. The junction had 7 bases not matched to a gene; V was cut back by 4 bases and J by 1 base. The CDR3 runs 16 residues. The CDR3 sequence is CASSSTRTGSNQPQHF. The CDR3, as DNA: TGTGCCAGCAGCTCAACCAGGACAGGAAGCAATCAGCCCCAGCATTTT.

The chain combines TRBV7-9 with TRBJ1-2; unclear D gene. Germline V lookup: CDR1 SEHNR, CDR2 FQNEAQ (reference sequence). With 6 bases removed from V and 7 bases from J, the gap between germline ends came to 12 bases. This CDR3 spans 12 amino acids. The CDR3 region is CASRSLGGGYTF. The CDR3 DNA follows: TGTGCCAGCAGGTCTCTCGGTGGTGGCTACACCTTC.

The chain has TRBV7-2 and TRBJ2-3, with TRBD2 matching over 10 bases. After removal of 2 bases from V and 0 bases from J, the junction contained 8 bases not matched to a gene. Germline CDR1 reads SGHTA; CDR2 reads FQGNSA. The CDR3 is made up of 18 amino acids. CDR3 coding DNA: TGTGCCAGCAGCTTACTAGCGGGAGTCCCGTCTAGCACAGATACGCAGTATTTT. Encoded protein: CASSLLAGVPSSTDTQYF.

This clonotype was recorded a few times. CDR3 residues: CASSLLAGAGREQYF. The CDR3 nucleotides are TGTGCCAGCAGCTTACTAGCGGGGGCTGGACGGGAGCAGTACTTC. The chain has TRBV7-8 and TRBJ2-7; 10 positions agree with TRBD2. Germline V CDR1 and CDR2: SGHVS, FQNEAQ. This CDR3 has 15 residues. The junction had 8 bases not matched to a gene; V was cut back by 2 bases and J by 7 bases.

Details on this clonotype: Relative to the germline gene, one junction end is altered; a read error may explain this. The chain carries TRBV7-8 and TRBJ2-5; 7 bases line up with TRBD2. This CDR3 contains 16 residues. Germline V gene sequence: CDR1 SGHVS, CDR2 FQNEAQ. CDR3 DNA sequence: TGCGCCAGCAGCCAAGGTCTAGCGGAGTACCAAGAGACCCAGTACTTC. It is translated as CASSQGLAEYQETQYF.